Presented here are 23 T cell receptor beta chains from one specimen sequenced in a study of control samples from healthy donors and cancer patients. Here immunoSEQ multiplex PCR was the method, and the copy in TCRdb shows in-frame clones only, minus some. The data show roughly 130,000 clones, approximately 90% seen once. The sample comprised blood. The origin of the receptors is a man between 18 and 29 years old in good health.

Regarding this clone: The sample holds other DNA sequences that translate to the same CDR3. The J gene is TRBJ2-7, the V gene TRBV3-1 (or the pseudogene TRBV3-2), with 9 bases aligning to TRBD2. The CDR3 length is 14 residues. Trimming at V came to 4 bases and at J to 5 bases, leaving 6 bases not matched to a gene. The germline gives CDR1 LGHDT, CDR2 YNNKEL (reference sequence). Here the CDR3 reads CASSPGLAGDEQYF. CDR3 nucleotide sequence: TGTGCCAGCAGCCCGGGACTAGCAGGTGACGAGCAGTACTTC.

The rearrangement joins TRBV3-1 (or the pseudogene TRBV3-2) to TRBJ2-5, with 9 positions matching TRBD2. The V and J ends lost 0 bases and 2 bases, in that order; junction bases with no gene match: 13. The germline V gene has CDR1 LGHDT and CDR2 YNNKEL (reference sequence). The CDR3 length is 19 residues. DNA for the CDR3: TGTGCCAGCAGCCAAGATGGCCTAGCGGGGTTTATAACTCAAGAGACCCAGTACTTC. Protein: CASSQDGLAGFITQETQYF.

The genes are TRBV10-3 and TRBJ2-5; a possible D gene is TRBD2 (6 bases). Germline V gene sequence: CDR1 ENHRY, CDR2 SYGVKD. The ends were cut back, 4 bases at V and 4 bases at J, with 13 bases in the middle. The CDR3 contains 14 residues. The CDR3 protein is CAISAGVSGETQYF. The CDR3 nucleotides are TGTGCCATCAGTGCGGGGGTCTCGGGAGAGACCCAGTACTTC.

This sequence joins TRBV2 and TRBJ1-3; 8 bases agree with TRBD1. Germline V gene data show CDR1 as SNHLY and CDR2 as FYNNEI. There are 15 residues in the CDR3. Trimming at V came to 7 bases and at J to 2 bases, leaving 7 bases not matched to a gene. The CDR3: CASIGGRGPGNTIYF. The CDR3, as DNA: TGTGCCAGCATAGGGGGCAGGGGGCCTGGAAACACCATATATTTT.

The chain is built from TRBV15 and TRBJ2-2, with TRBD1 matching 7 bases. The CDR3 sequence is 15 residues long. Germline trimming cut 5 bases from V and 7 bases from J; bases unmatched to any gene: 10. Germline V gene lookup returns CDR1 LNHNV and CDR2 YYDKDF (reference sequence). CDR3 DNA sequence: TGTGCCACCAGCCTGAATCGGGACAGCCGCGGGGAGCTGTTTTTT. Amino acid sequence: CATSLNRDSRGELFF.

The chain links TRBV5-1 to TRBJ2-3, with 8 bases lining up with TRBD1. Losses at the gene ends were 3 bases for V and 1 base for J; bases not matched to a gene: 10. The CDR3 is 17 residues long. Germline CDR1 SGHRS, CDR2 YFSETQ. The CDR3 loop is CASSSPTGDVGTDTQYF. The CDR3 DNA is TGCGCCAGCAGCTCACCGACAGGGGACGTGGGCACAGATACGCAGTATTTT.

In regard to this clone: The same CDR3 is also encoded by other DNA sequences in this sample. The V and J genes are TRBV9 and TRBJ1-5, with D maybe TRBD1 (5 bases). The CDR3 consists of 13 residues. Trimming left V 1 base short and J 7 bases short, with 9 bases between. Germline V CDR1 and CDR2: SGDLS, YYNGEE. The CDR3 loop reads CASSVQGGQPQHF. CDR3 in DNA: TGTGCCAGCAGCGTACAGGGTGGGCAGCCCCAGCATTTT.

The V gene is TRBV12-3 or TRBV12-4, the J gene TRBJ2-5; tentatively, D is TRBD2 (5 bases). The CDR3 is 12 residues long. Trimming left V 2 bases short and J 5 bases short, with 6 bases between. This CDR3 is CASSLTGETQYF. In DNA, the CDR3 is TGTGCCAGCAGTTTAACGGGGGAGACCCAGTACTTC.

The chain carries TRBV5-1 and TRBJ1-1, with D possibly matching TRBD1 (6 bases). Germline CDR1 SGHRS, CDR2 YFSETQ. The length of the CDR3 is 16 residues. V lost 5 bases and J 0 bases, leaving 17 bases between the germline ends. For the CDR3, the DNA is TGCGCCAGCAGGCAGGGGCCCAATTTGATGAACACTGAAGCTTTCTTT. It translates to CASRQGPNLMNTEAFF.

The gene calls are TRBV2 and TRBJ1-2, with 7 positions matching TRBD1. There are 15 residues in the CDR3. V was pared by 0 bases and J by 8 bases, with 9 bases of the junction left unmatched. CDR1 and CDR2 (germline): SNHLY, FYNNEI. The CDR3 spells CASSEAPGQPSGYTF. The DNA for the CDR3 is TGTGCCAGCAGTGAAGCCCCGGGACAGCCTTCAGGCTACACCTTC.

This chain links TRBV4-1 with TRBJ1-3; D remains ambiguous. The germline gives CDR1 MGHRA, CDR2 YSYEKL. CDR3 length equals 16 residues. Trimming took off 1 base at V and 0 bases at J, with 10 bases between the two ends. The CDR3 nucleotides read TGCGCCAGCAGCCAAGCCGGGCAGTTCTCTGGAAACACCATATATTTT. Translated: CASSQAGQFSGNTIYF.

This chain uses TRBV5-1 with TRBJ2-2; 9 bases align to TRBD1. The CDR3 loop spans 16 amino acids. The V segment lost 5 bases and the J segment 2 bases; nucleotides outside the gene matches: 7. Germline CDR1 and CDR2: SGHRS and YFSETQ. The CDR3 here is CASSSDRGVNTGELFF. The CDR3 region has the DNA TGCGCCAGCAGTTCCGACAGGGGGGTTAACACCGGGGAGCTGTTTTTT.

The chain uses TRBV7-2 and TRBJ1-1; tentative D call: TRBD1 (5 bases). The V end was cut by 3 bases, the J end by 4 bases, with 12 bases between. From germline, CDR1 is SGHTA and CDR2 FQGNSA. The CDR3 covers 14 residues. The CDR3 loop is CASSFTGFGTEAFF. The CDR3 DNA follows: TGTGCCAGCAGCTTCACAGGTTTTGGCACTGAAGCTTTCTTT.

CDR3 DNA: TGTGCCAGCAGTTTTGGCTACACCTTC. It encodes CASSFGYTF. This chain uses TRBV27 with TRBJ1-2; D remains ambiguous. The CDR3 covers 9 residues. The germline CDR1 and CDR2 sequences are MNHEY and SMNVEV (reference sequence). Trimming removed 3 bases from V and 7 bases from J, with 0 bases in between.

This chain uses TRBV4-1 with TRBJ1-5; a weak D match, TRBD1 (6 bases). The ends were cut back, 4 bases at V and 4 bases at J, with 23 bases in the middle. The germline V gene has CDR1 MGHRA and CDR2 YSYEKL. This CDR3 contains 18 residues. This chain's CDR3 is CASSPQDLTGLRNQPQHF. For the CDR3, the DNA is TGCGCCAGCAGCCCCCAGGATCTTACAGGGCTTCGGAATCAGCCCCAGCATTTT.

The chain joins TRBV3-1 (or the pseudogene TRBV3-2) to TRBJ1-4; 12 positions match TRBD1. Germline trimming cut 1 base from V and 5 bases from J; bases unmatched to any gene: 2. The CDR3 is 16 residues long. The V gene's germline CDR1 is LGHDT and CDR2 YNNKEL (reference sequence). CDR3 in DNA: TGTGCCAGCAGCCAAGTTGGGACAGGGGGCAATGAAAAACTGTTTTTT. Its translation: CASSQVGTGGNEKLFF.

The table lists this clone with a count of one. The rearrangement joins TRBV30 to TRBJ1-5; tentative D call: TRBD1 (5 bases). V was cut by 2 bases and J by 0 bases, with 14 bases left in between. Germline V lookup: CDR1 GTSNPN, CDR2 SVGIG (reference sequence). The CDR3 is 16 amino acids. CDR3 DNA: TGTGCCTGGAGTCTCGGAGCCGGGGGTAGCAATCAGCCCCAGCATTTT. Its protein product is CAWSLGAGGSNQPQHF.

The gene calls are TRBV20-1 and TRBJ1-1; tentative D call: TRBD1 (5 bases). Trimming took 5 bases from V and 10 from J, leaving 14 bases between them. The length of the CDR3 is 11 residues. The germline V gene encodes CDR1 DFQATT and CDR2 SNEGSKA (reference sequence). DNA of the CDR3: TGCAGTGCTTTCTTTTCGGGGACAGCTTTCTTT. Translation gives CSAFFSGTAFF.

This chain uses TRBV27 with TRBJ1-1, with D possibly being TRBD1 (6 bases). The CDR3 runs to 15 residues. Germline loops: CDR1 MNHEY, CDR2 SMNVEV (reference sequence). Trimming removed 2 bases at V and 1 base at J, with 11 bases between. The CDR3 region is CASSLVWTANTEAFF. In DNA form, the CDR3 reads TGTGCCAGCAGTTTAGTCTGGACAGCGAACACTGAAGCTTTCTTT.

This clone was counted at least ten times. The rearrangement links TRBV2 to TRBJ1-6; 8 bases align to TRBD1. Trimming at V came to 1 base and at J to 14 bases, leaving 7 bases not matched to a gene. Looked up from germline, CDR1 is SNHLY and CDR2 is FYNNEI. CDR3 length: 14 residues. CDR3 coding DNA: TGTGCCAGCAGTGAAGGGACAGGGAGTGTGGCCCTCCACTTT. This sequence encodes CASSEGTGSVALHF.

This chain joins TRBV7-3 and TRBJ1-2; D uncertain. Germline CDR1 reads SGHTA; CDR2 reads FQGTGA. The CDR3 consists of 13 residues. V was trimmed by 5 bases and J by 4 bases, leaving 11 bases between them. The CDR3, as DNA: TGTGCCAGCAGCGCCAGAGGTGGCTATGGCTACACCTTC. Translation: CASSARGGYGYTF.

The CDR3 DNA sequence: TGTGCCAGCAGCCGGACGGCCGGCTACGAGCAGTACTTC. Residues: CASSRTAGYEQYF. The chain recombines TRBV5-4 with TRBJ2-7; the D is unclear. The CDR3 covers 13 residues. With 4 bases removed from V and 3 bases from J, the gap between germline ends came to 11 bases. Germline lookup yields CDR1 SGHNT and CDR2 YYREEE (reference sequence).

This chain links TRBV5-1 with TRBJ2-5, with a possible D match to TRBD2 (5 bases). CDR3 size: 14 residues. Germline values: CDR1 SGHRS, CDR2 YFSETQ. V was cut by 4 bases and J by 2 bases, with 12 bases left in between. CDR3 DNA sequence: TGCGCCAGCAGCCCCTCGGGGAGACAAGAGACCCAGTACTTC. Residues: CASSPSGRQETQYF. The variable domain in full, completed from reference TRBV5-1 and TRBJ2-5, reads KAGVTQTPRYLIKTRGQQVTLSCSPISGHRSVSWYQQTPGQGLQFLFEYFSETQRNKGNFPGRFSGRQFSNSRSEMNVSTLELGDSALYLCASSPSGRQETQYFGPGTRLLVL.